This TCR beta chain came from a study of hypomethylating agent response in myelodysplastic syndrome. Study at large: Patients with myelodysplastic syndrome were roughly 9 male and 2 female. Complete response or hematologic improvement counted as response; others were non-responders.

This CDR3 contains 17 residues. Looked up from germline, CDR1 is SGHAT and CDR2 is FQDESV (reference sequence). V trimming: 3 bases; J trimming: 4 bases; junction bases outside the gene matches: 10. No T-cell subset sorting was done; bone marrow was analyzed in bulk. Some clones are missing from TCRdb's copy, which holds only in-frame ones; the method was immunoSEQ multiplex PCR. The table includes about 10,000 clones, 83% detected once. The TCR comes from a human donor with myelodysplastic syndrome. This chain joins TRBV11-1 and TRBJ2-7, with 12 positions matching TRBD2. The sample here was bone marrow, taken before or after starting hypomethylating agent treatment for myelodysplastic syndrome (not recorded which). For the CDR3, the DNA is TGTGCCAGCAGCTTGCCTAGCGGGAGGGCCCCGAAGTACGAGCAGTACTTC. It translates to CASSLPSGRAPKYEQYF.